These T cell receptor beta chains were read from a single sample in a study of CD4 T cells in relation to SARS-CoV-2 and coronaviruses. Data came from immunoSEQ multiplex PCR; TCRdb stores just in-frame clones and leaves some out. The sample lists over 20,000 clones, roughly 70% occurring once. These receptors lack a known antigen. Material: CD4+ T cells from PBMCs, cultured in vitro. Every receptor here comes from a human donor in good health. Both conserved end residues are part of each CDR3. A D gene is named only where the DNA matches it firmly. Not every row has a clone size; where given, it reads once, few, many or a size class.

clone size,D gene,J gene,V gene,CDR3 protein,CDR3 DNA
once,.,TRBJ2-7,TRBV7-2,CASSPVIQRSYEQYF,TGTGCCAGCAGCCCGGTCATCCAGAGGTCCTACGAGCAGTACTTC
.,TRBD2,TRBJ2-1,TRBV10-3,CAIKGLINEQFF,TGTGCCATCAAGGGACTAATCAATGAGCAGTTCTTC
.,.,TRBJ2-2,TRBV5-1,CASSLGSSTGELFF,TGCGCCAGCAGCTTGGGGTCCTCCACCGGGGAGCTGTTTTTT
few,TRBD1,TRBJ2-5,TRBV4-3,CASSAGPTGAQYF,TGCGCCAGCAGCGCGGGTCCGACAGGGGCCCAGTACTTC
.,TRBD1,TRBJ1-1,TRBV18,CASSPNRGISTEAFF,TGTGCCAGCTCACCGAACAGGGGGATTAGCACTGAAGCTTTCTTT
few,TRBD1,TRBJ1-1,TRBV18,CASSPVETGKTEAFF,TGTGCCAGCTCACCGGTTGAGACAGGGAAGACTGAAGCTTTCTTT
few,.,TRBJ1-3,TRBV4-2,CASSQEPSGWSGNTIYF,TGTGCCAGCAGCCAAGAGCCCTCGGGGTGGTCTGGAAACACCATATATTTT
.,.,TRBJ1-1,TRBV18,CASSVGGRQAEAFF,TGTGCCAGCTCGGTCGGGGGGCGCCAGGCAGAAGCTTTCTTT
.,.,TRBJ2-1,TRBV9,CASSPGPLPSYNEQFF,TGTGCCAGCAGCCCGGGACCCCTTCCGTCCTACAATGAGCAGTTCTTC
.,.,TRBJ2-2,TRBV9,CASSVAGTFSGELFF,TGTGCCAGCAGCGTAGCGGGGACTTTCTCCGGGGAGCTGTTTTTT
.,TRBD2,TRBJ2-2,TRBV7-9,CASSLGLAVTGELFF,TGTGCCAGCAGCTTAGGTCTAGCGGTCACCGGGGAGCTGTTTTTT
.,TRBD1,TRBJ2-5,TRBV5-1,CASRLRDSQETQYF,TGCGCCAGTCGGCTAAGGGACAGCCAAGAGACCCAGTACTTC
.,TRBD1,TRBJ2-7,TRBV4-1,CASSQETGSKQYF,TGCGCCAGCAGCCAAGAGACAGGGTCTAAGCAGTACTTC
.,.,TRBJ1-5,TRBV6-5,CASGETGDQPQHF,TGTGCCAGCGGGGAAACCGGGGATCAGCCCCAGCATTTT
.,TRBD2,TRBJ2-7,TRBV5-4,CASSLGLADEGNEQYF,TGTGCCAGCAGCTTGGGACTAGCGGACGAGGGTAACGAGCAGTACTTC
.,TRBD1,TRBJ2-6,TRBV7-9,CASSLARGKPNVLTF,TGTGCCAGCAGCTTAGCCAGGGGGAAACCCAACGTCCTGACTTTC
.,.,TRBJ1-3,TRBV18,CASSPPRQVHSGNTIYF,TGTGCCAGCTCACCACCCCGACAGGTTCACTCTGGAAACACCATATATTTT
.,.,TRBJ2-3,TRBV12-3/TRBV12-4,CASKVSTDTQYF,TGTGCCAGCAAGGTGAGCACAGATACGCAGTATTTT
.,.,TRBJ2-7,TRBV7-9,CASSFGRDSYEQYF,TGTGCCAGCAGCTTCGGGCGGGACTCCTACGAGCAGTACTTC
once,TRBD2,TRBJ2-3,TRBV5-6,CASSSWSSGGGYTQYF,TGTGCCAGCAGCTCATGGTCTAGCGGGGGGGGATATACGCAGTATTTT
.,.,TRBJ1-1,TRBV19,CASSLRQVSLGAFF,TGTGCCAGTAGCCTCCGACAGGTATCCCTAGGGGCTTTCTTT
.,.,TRBJ2-4,TRBV6-2/TRBV6-3,CASSPLLASVPGIQYF,TGTGCCAGCAGCCCCCTTTTGGCTAGCGTACCCGGCATTCAGTACTTC